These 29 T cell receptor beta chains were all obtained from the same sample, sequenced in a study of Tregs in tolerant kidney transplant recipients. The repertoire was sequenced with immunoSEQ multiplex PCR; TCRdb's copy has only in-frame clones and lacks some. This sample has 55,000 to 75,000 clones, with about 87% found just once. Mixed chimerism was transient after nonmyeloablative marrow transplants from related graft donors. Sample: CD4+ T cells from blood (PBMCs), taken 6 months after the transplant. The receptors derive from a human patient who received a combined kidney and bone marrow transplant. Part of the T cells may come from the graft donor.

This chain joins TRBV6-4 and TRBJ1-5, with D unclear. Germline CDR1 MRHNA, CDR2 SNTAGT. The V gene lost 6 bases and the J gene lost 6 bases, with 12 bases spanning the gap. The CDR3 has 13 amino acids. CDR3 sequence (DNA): TGTGCCAGCAGCGGAGAGTTGGGTCAGCCCCAGCATTTT. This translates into CASSGELGQPQHF.

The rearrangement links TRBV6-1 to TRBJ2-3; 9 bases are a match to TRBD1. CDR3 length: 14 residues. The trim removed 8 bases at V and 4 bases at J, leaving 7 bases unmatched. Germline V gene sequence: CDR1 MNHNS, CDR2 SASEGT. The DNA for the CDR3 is TGTGCCAGCGCTAAGAACAGGGGGCCAGATACGCAGTATTTT. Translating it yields CASAKNRGPDTQYF.

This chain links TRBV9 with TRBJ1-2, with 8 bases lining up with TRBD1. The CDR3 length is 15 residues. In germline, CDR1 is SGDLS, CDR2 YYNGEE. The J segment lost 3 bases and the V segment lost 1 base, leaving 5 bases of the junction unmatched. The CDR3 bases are TGTGCCAGCAGCGTATTGGCAGGGGGCGACTATGGCTACACCTTC. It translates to CASSVLAGGDYGYTF.

The CDR3 DNA follows: TGCAGCGTCGGAGGCGGGAGGGGAGAGACCCAGTACTTC. Its protein is CSVGGGRGETQYF. V and J are TRBV29-1 and TRBJ2-5; TRBD2 aligns across 9 bases. This CDR3 is built from 13 residues. V dropped 6 bases and J dropped 4; count of bases not matched to a gene: 6. The germline V gene encodes CDR1 SQVTM and CDR2 ANQGSEA.

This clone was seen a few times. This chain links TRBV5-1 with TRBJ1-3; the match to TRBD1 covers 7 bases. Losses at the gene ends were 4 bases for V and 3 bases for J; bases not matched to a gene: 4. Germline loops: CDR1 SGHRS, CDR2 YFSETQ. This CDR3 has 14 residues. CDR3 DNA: TGCGCCAGCAGCCTCGGGACAGATGGAAACACCATATATTTT. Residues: CASSLGTDGNTIYF. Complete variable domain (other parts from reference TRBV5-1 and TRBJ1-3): KAGVTQTPRYLIKTRGQQVTLSCSPISGHRSVSWYQQTPGQGLQFLFEYFSETQRNKGNFPGRFSGRQFSNSRSEMNVSTLELGDSALYLCASSLGTDGNTIYFGEGSWLTVV.

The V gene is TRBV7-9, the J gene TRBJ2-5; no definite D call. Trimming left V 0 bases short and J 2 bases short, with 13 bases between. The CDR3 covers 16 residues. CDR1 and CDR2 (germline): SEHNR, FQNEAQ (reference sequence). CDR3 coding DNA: TGTGCCAGCAGCTTAGCCCCGTGGAGTAGACAAGAGACCCAGTACTTC. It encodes CASSLAPWSRQETQYF.

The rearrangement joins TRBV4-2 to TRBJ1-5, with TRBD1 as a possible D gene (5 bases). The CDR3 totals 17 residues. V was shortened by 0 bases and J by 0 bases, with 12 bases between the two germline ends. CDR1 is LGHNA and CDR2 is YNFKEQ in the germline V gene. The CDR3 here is CASSQEKGQYSNQPQHF. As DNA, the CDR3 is TGTGCCAGCAGCCAAGAAAAAGGACAATATAGCAATCAGCCCCAGCATTTT.

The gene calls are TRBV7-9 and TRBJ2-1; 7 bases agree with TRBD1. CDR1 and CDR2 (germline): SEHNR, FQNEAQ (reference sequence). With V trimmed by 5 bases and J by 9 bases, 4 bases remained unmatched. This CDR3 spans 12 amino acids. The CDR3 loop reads CASSPRGSEQFF. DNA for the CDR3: TGTGCCAGCAGCCCCAGGGGGTCTGAGCAGTTCTTC. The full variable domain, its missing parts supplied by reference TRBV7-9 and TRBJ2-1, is DTGVSQNPRHKITKRGQNVTFRCDPISEHNRLYWYRQTLGQGPEFLTYFQNEAQLEKSRLLSDRFSAERPKGSFSTLEIQRTEQGDSAMYLCASSPRGSEQFFGPGTRLTVL.

The CDR3: CASSLLPEGPGADTQYF. For the CDR3, the DNA is TGTGCCAGCAGCTTACTTCCAGAGGGTCCGGGGGCAGATACGCAGTATTTT. The genes are TRBV7-2 and TRBJ2-3; possibly TRBD2 for D (6 bases). V gave up 2 bases and J gave up 4 bases, with 19 bases separating them. The CDR3 loop spans 17 amino acids. Looked up from germline, CDR1 is SGHTA and CDR2 is FQGNSA. The full variable domain, its missing parts supplied by reference TRBV7-2 and TRBJ2-3, is GAGVSQSPSNKVTEKGKDVELRCDPISGHTALYWYRQSLGQGLEFLIYFQGNSAPDKSGLPSDRFSAERTGGSVSTLTIQRTQQEDSAVYLCASSLLPEGPGADTQYFGPGTRLTVL.

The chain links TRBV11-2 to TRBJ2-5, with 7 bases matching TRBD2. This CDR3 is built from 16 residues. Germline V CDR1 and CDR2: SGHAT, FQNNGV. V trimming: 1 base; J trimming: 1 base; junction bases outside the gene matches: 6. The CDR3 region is CASSLATVAGQETQYF. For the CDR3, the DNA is TGTGCCAGCAGCTTAGCGACAGTAGCGGGCCAAGAGACCCAGTACTTC.

Here the CDR3 DNA reads TGTGCCAGCAGCTCCCTCGGGGTGAGAAACTATGGCTACACCTTC. Protein product: CASSSLGVRNYGYTF. The chain recombines TRBV11-2 with TRBJ1-2; D call uncertain. In germline, CDR1 is SGHAT, CDR2 FQNNGV. This CDR3 has 15 residues. V was trimmed by 4 bases and J by 2 bases, leaving 14 bases between them.

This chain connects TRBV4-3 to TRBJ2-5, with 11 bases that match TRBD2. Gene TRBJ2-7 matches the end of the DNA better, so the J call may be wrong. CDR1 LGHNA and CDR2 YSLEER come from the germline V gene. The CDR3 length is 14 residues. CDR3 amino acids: CASSLGTSGYEQYF. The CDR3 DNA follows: TGCGCCAGCAGCCTTGGGACTAGCGGCTACGAGCAGTACTTC.

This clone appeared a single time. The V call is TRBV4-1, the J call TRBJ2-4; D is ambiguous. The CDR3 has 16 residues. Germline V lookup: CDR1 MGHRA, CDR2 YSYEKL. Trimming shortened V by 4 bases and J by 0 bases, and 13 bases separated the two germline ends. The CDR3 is CASSLLPALAKNIQYF. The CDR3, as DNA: TGCGCCAGCAGCCTCCTACCAGCGCTAGCCAAAAACATTCAGTACTTC.

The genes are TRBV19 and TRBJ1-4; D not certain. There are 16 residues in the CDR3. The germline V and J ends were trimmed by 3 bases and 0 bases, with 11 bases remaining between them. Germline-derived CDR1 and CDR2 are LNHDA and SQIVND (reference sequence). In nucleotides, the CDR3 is TGTGCCAGTAGTATGCCGCAGACAACAACTAATGAAAAACTGTTTTTT. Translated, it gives CASSMPQTTTNEKLFF.

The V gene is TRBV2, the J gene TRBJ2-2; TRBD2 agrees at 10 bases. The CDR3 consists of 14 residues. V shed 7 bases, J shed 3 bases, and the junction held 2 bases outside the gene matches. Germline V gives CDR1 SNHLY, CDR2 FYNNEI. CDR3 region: CASTSGGDTGELFF. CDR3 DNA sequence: TGTGCCAGCACCAGCGGGGGGGACACCGGGGAGCTGTTTTTT.

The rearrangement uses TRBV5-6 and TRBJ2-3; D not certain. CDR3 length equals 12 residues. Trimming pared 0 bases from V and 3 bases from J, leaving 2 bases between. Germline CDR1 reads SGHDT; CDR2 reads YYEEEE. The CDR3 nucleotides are TGTGCCAGCAGCTTGGCGACAGATACGCAGTATTTT. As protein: CASSLATDTQYF. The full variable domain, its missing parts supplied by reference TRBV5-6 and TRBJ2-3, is DAGVTQSPTHLIKTRGQQVTLRCSPKSGHDTVSWYQQALGQGPQFIFQYYEEEERQRGNFPDRFSGHQFPNYSSELNVNALLLGDSALYLCASSLATDTQYFGPGTRLTVL.

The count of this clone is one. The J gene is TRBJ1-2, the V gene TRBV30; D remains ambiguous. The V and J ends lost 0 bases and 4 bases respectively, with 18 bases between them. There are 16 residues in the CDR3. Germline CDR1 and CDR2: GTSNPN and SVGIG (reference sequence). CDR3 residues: CAWSVRTVSGIYGYTF. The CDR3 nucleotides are TGTGCCTGGAGTGTACGGACTGTTTCGGGCATCTATGGCTACACCTTC. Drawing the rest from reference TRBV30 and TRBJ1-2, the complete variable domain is SQTIHQWPATLVQPVGSPLSLECTVEGTSNPNLYWYRQAAGRGLQLLFYSVGIGQISSEVPQNLSASRPQDRQFILSSKKLLLSDSGFYLCAWSVRTVSGIYGYTFGSGTRLTVV.

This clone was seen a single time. CDR3 sequence reads: CARSNSGGQGYGYTF. The CDR3 DNA sequence: TGTGCCAGGTCCAACAGTGGGGGACAGGGGTATGGCTACACCTTC. The chain has TRBV2 and TRBJ1-2; 10 nucleotides line up with TRBD1. Germline V gene sequence: CDR1 SNHLY, CDR2 FYNNEI. Losses at the gene ends were 9 bases for V and 5 bases for J; bases not matched to a gene: 12. The CDR3 consists of 15 residues.

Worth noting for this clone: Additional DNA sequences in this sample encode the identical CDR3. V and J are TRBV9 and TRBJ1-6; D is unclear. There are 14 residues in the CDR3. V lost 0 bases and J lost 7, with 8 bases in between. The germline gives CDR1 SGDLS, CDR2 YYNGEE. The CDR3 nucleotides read TGTGCCAGCAGCGTAGGCCACTCAAATTCACCCCTCCACTTT. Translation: CASSVGHSNSPLHF.

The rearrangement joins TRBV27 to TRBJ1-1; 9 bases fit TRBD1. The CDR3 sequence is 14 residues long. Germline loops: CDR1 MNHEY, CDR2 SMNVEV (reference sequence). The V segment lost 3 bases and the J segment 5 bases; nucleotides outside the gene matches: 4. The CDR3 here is CASSFGQGYTEAFF. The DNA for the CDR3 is TGTGCCAGCAGTTTCGGACAGGGGTATACTGAAGCTTTCTTT.

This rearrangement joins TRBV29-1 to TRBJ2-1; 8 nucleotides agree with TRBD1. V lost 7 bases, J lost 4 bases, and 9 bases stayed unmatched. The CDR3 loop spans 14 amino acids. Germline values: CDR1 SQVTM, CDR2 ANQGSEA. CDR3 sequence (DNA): TGCAGCGCCCGGAACAGGGGGTCTTACAATGAGCAGTTCTTC. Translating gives CSARNRGSYNEQFF.

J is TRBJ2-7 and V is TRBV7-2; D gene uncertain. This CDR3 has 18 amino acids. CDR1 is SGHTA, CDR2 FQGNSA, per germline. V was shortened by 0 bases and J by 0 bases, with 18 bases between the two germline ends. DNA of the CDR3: TGTGCCAGCAGCTTAGCCGTCCAGACGACTTTCAGCTCCTACGAGCAGTACTTC. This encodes CASSLAVQTTFSSYEQYF.

The CDR3 region has the DNA TGTGCCAGCAGCAAGGGTCGGGGACTAGACTCCAACATTCAGTACTTC. This encodes CASSKGRGLDSNIQYF. J is TRBJ2-4 and V is TRBV21-1; TRBD2, the table's D call, was not compared with the DNA. TRBV21-1 is a pseudogene. The length of the CDR3 is 16 residues.

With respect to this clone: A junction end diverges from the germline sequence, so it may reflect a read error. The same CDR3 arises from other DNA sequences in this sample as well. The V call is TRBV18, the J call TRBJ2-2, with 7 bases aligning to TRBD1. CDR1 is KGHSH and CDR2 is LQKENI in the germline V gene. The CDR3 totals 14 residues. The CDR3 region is CASSPPQGYRELFF. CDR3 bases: TGTGCCAGCTCACCCCCACAGGGGTACAGGGAGTTGTTTTTT.

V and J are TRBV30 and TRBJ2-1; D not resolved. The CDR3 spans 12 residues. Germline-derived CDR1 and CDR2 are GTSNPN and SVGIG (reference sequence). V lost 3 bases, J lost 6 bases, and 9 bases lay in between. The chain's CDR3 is CAWSLHFNEQFF. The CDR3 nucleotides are TGTGCCTGGAGCCTTCACTTCAATGAGCAGTTCTTC. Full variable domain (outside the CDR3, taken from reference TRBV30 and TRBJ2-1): SQTIHQWPATLVQPVGSPLSLECTVEGTSNPNLYWYRQAAGRGLQLLFYSVGIGQISSEVPQNLSASRPQDRQFILSSKKLLLSDSGFYLCAWSLHFNEQFFGPGTRLTVL.

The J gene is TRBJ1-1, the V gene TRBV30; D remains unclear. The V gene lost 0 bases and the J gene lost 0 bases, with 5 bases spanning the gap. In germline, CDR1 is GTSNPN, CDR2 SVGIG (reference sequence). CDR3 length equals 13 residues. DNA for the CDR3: TGTGCCTGGAGTGTAGAGCTGAACACTGAAGCTTTCTTT. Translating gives CAWSVELNTEAFF.

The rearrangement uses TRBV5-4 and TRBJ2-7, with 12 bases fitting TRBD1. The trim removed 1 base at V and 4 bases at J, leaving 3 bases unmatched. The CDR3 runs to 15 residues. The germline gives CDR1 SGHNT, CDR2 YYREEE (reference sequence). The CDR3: CASSLPGQGAYEQYF. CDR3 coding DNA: TGTGCCAGCAGCTTGCCGGGACAGGGGGCATACGAGCAGTACTTC. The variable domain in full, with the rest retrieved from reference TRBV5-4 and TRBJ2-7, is ETGVTQSPTHLIKTRGQQVTLRCSSQSGHNTVSWYQQALGQGPQFIFQYYREEENGRGNFPPRFSGLQFPNYSSELNVNALELDDSALYLCASSLPGQGAYEQYFGPGTRLTVT.

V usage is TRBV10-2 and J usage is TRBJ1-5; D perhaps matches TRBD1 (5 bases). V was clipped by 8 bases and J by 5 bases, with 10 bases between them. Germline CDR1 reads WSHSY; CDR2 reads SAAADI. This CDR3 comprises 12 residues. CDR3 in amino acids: CASAGLDQPQHF. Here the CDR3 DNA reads TGCGCCAGCGCAGGGCTAGATCAGCCCCAGCATTTT.

This CDR3 reads CSVDWFGGAGFADTQYF. CDR3 coding DNA: TGCAGCGTTGATTGGTTTGGGGGGGCCGGGTTCGCAGATACGCAGTATTTT. This sequence joins TRBV29-1 and TRBJ2-3, with D perhaps matching TRBD2 (7 bases). Germline CDR1 SQVTM, CDR2 ANQGSEA. Deletions cut 3 bases from V and 4 bases from J, with 23 bases between. The CDR3 runs to 17 residues.